The clone carrying this T cell receptor beta chain was recorded a few times. What it binds is not known. This sample was taken from a study of cytomegalovirus exposure and HLA in healthy donors. On the study more broadly: HLA-typed donors were the source of around 80 million unique TCRs, which an early data release held.

PCR amplification relied on 60 Vbeta primers (plus 13 Jbeta primers). TCRdb's copy holds only in-frame clones and misses some; the assay was immunoSEQ multiplex PCR. Here the sample spans around 200,000 clones, just over 75% being singletons. Findings of the study overall: CMV antigen specificity was confirmed in vitro for a few CMV-associated chains.

Trimming left V 6 bases short and J 6 bases short, with 11 bases between. Per germline, CDR1 SQVTM and CDR2 ANQGSEA. The CDR3 has 11 residues. The sequenced sample consisted of PBMCs. The chain combines TRBV29-1 with TRBJ1-1; D perhaps matches TRBD1 (5 bases). The receptor was isolated from a woman aged 55-75 years in good health and CMV-seropositive. CDR3 nucleotide sequence: TGCAGCGTGCGGGGGGGATCTGAAGCTTTCTTT. Translating gives CSVRGGSEAFF.